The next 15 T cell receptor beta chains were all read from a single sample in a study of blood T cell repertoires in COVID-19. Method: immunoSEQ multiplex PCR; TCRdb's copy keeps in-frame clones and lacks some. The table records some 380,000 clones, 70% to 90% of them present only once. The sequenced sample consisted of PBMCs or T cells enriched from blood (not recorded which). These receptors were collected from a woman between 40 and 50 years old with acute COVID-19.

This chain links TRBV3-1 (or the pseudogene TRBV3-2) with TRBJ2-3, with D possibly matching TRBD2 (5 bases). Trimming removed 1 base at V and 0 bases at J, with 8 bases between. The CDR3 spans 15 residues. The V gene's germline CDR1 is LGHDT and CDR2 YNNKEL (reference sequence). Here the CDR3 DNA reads TGTGCCAGCAGCCAAGGGCGGACTAGCACAGATACGCAGTATTTT. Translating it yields CASSQGRTSTDTQYF.

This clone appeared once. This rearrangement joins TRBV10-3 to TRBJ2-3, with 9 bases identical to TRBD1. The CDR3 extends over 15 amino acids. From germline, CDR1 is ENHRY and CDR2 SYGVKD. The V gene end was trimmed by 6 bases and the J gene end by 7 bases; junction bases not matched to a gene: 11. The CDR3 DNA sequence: TGTGCCATCAGCTCGGACAGGGGTGGATCAAATACGCAGTATTTT. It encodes CAISSDRGGSNTQYF.

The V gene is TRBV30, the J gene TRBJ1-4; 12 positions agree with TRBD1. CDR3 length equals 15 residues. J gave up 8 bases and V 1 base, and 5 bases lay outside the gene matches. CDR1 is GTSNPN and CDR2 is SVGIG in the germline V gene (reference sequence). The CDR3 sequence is CAWSGGQGAREKLFF. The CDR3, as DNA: TGTGCCTGGAGTGGGGGACAGGGGGCAAGGGAAAAACTGTTTTTT.

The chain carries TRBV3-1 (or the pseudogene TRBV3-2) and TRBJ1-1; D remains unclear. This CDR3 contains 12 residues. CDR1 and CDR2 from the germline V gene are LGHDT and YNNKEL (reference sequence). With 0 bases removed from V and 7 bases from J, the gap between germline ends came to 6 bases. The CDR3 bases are TGTGCCAGCAGCCAAGAGGCCCATGAAGCTTTCTTT. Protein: CASSQEAHEAFF.

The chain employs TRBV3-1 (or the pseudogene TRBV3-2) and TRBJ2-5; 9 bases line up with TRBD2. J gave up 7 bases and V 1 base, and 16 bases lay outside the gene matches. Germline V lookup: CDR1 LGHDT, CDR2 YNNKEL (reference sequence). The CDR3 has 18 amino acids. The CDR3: CASSQGLASGATTRTQYF. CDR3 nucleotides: TGTGCCAGCAGCCAAGGGTTGGCTAGCGGGGCGACGACGAGGACCCAGTACTTC.

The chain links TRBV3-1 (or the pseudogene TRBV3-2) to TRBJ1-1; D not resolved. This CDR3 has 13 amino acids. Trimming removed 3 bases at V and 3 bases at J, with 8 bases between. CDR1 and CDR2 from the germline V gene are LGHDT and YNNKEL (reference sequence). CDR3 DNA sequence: TGTGCCAGCAGCCATGGCGGAGACACTGAAGCTTTCTTT. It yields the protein CASSHGGDTEAFF.

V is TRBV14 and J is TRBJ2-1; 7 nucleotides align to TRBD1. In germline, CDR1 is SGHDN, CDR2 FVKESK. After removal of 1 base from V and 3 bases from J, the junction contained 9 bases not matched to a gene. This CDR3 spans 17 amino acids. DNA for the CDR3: TGTGCCAGCAGCCAAGTGCCGGGACAGCGGCTCTACAATGAGCAGTTCTTC. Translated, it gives CASSQVPGQRLYNEQFF.

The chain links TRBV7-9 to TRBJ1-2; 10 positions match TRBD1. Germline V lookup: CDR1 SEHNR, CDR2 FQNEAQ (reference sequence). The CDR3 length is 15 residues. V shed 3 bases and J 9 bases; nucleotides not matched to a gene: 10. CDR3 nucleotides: TGTGCCAGCAGCTTCGCCCCTGGGACAGGGGATAGCTACACCTTC. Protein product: CASSFAPGTGDSYTF. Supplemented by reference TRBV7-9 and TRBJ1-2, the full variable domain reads DTGVSQNPRHKITKRGQNVTFRCDPISEHNRLYWYRQTLGQGPEFLTYFQNEAQLEKSRLLSDRFSAERPKGSFSTLEIQRTEQGDSAMYLCASSFAPGTGDSYTFGSGTRLTVV.

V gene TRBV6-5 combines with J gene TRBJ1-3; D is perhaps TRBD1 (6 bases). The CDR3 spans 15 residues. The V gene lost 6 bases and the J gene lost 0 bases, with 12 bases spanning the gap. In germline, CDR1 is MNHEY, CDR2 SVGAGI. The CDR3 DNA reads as TGTGCCAGCAGACCTGACAGGACCTCTGGAAACACCATATATTTT. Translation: CASRPDRTSGNTIYF.

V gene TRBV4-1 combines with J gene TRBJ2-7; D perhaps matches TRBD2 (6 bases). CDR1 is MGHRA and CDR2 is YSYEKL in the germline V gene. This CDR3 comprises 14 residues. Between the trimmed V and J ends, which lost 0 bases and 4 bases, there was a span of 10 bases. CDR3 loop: CASSQENGGYEQYF. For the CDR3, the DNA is TGCGCCAGCAGCCAAGAGAACGGAGGGTACGAGCAGTACTTC.

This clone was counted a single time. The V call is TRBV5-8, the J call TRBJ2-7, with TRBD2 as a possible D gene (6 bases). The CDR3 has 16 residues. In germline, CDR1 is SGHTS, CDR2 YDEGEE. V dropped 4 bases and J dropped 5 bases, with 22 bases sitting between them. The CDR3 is CASSVGYWDSAHEQYF. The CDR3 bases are TGTGCCAGCAGCGTTGGTTATTGGGACTCTGCCCACGAGCAGTACTTC.

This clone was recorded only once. The CDR3 loop is CATSNAGTGNDEQFF. DNA of the CDR3: TGTGCCACCAGTAATGCCGGGACAGGGAATGATGAGCAGTTCTTC. The genes are TRBV24-1 and TRBJ2-1; 9 positions match TRBD1. V shed 6 bases, J shed 8 bases, and the junction held 10 bases outside the gene matches. The CDR3 is 15 residues long. The germline gives CDR1 KGHDR, CDR2 SFDVKD.

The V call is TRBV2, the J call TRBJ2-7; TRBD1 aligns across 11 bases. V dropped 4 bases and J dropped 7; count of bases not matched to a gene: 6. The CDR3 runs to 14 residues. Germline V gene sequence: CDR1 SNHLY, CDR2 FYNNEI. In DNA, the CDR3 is TGTGCCAGCAGTGCCGGGACAGGGGGTGAAGAGCAGTACTTC. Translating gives CASSAGTGGEEQYF.

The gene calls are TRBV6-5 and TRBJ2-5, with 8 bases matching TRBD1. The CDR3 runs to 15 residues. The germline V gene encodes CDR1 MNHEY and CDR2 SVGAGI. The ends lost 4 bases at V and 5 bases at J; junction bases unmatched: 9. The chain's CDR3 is CASSSLSGGAETQYF. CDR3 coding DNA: TGTGCCAGCAGTTCTTTATCAGGGGGCGCCGAGACCCAGTACTTC.

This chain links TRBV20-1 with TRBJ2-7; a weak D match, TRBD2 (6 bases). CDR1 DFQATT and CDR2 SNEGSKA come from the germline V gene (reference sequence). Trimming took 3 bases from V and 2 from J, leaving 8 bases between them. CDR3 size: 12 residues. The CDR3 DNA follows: TGCAGTGCTAGTTCGGGAGCCTACGAGCAGTACTTC. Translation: CSASSGAYEQYF.